These T cell receptor beta chains were read from a single sample in a study of blood T cells in healthy people across ages. One entry per CDR3 protein results from TCRdb running MiXCR on the 5' RACE reads. The data contain about 680,000 distinct CDR3 sequences, approximately 49% of them singletons. Sequencing input: blood. The receptors were sampled from a woman aged 55-69 years in good health. Both conserved end residues are part of each CDR3. Fields, in order: clone size, J gene, V gene, CDR3 protein. Clone size is not always given. Where it is, it says once, few, many or a class for expanded clones.

NA | TRBJ2-5 | TRBV20-1 | CSAQPSGRTYKETQYF
NA | TRBJ1-1 | TRBV7-2 | CASSWRANTEAFF
NA | TRBJ2-2 | TRBV5-1 | CASSPWDRGVTGELFF
NA | TRBJ2-6 | TRBV12-3/TRBV12-4 | CASSLSSAGSGANVLTF
few | TRBJ2-7 | TRBV20-1 | CSAKRWEHGVYEQYF
few | TRBJ2-7 | TRBV18 | CASSPGFRGIDEQYF
few | TRBJ2-3 | TRBV7-2 | CASSRDRTDTQYF
NA | TRBJ1-6 | TRBV12-3/TRBV12-4 | CASRRKGNLNSPLHF
few | TRBJ1-5 | TRBV28 | CASSFLGQGSNQPQHF
few | TRBJ2-2 | TRBV12-5 | CASGLGAGELFF
NA | TRBJ2-7 | TRBV2 | CASNGEPYEQYF
NA | TRBJ2-3 | TRBV20-1 | CSVHSGRAADTQYF
NA | TRBJ1-2 | TRBV20-1 | CSATPGKKGYTF
NA | TRBJ2-2 | TRBV7-9 | CASSPVRQGFAGELFF
NA | TRBJ2-3 | TRBV12-3/TRBV12-4 | CASSLFGNPLSSTDTQYF
NA | TRBJ2-1 | TRBV10-3 | CAIRATSGSYNEQFF
NA | TRBJ1-2 | TRBV10-3 | CAISGDPGQGSGYTF
few | TRBJ2-5 | TRBV20-1 | CSARDLDTGSGEQYF
once | TRBJ1-6 | TRBV28 | CASSSYRSSYNSPPHF
NA | TRBJ2-4 | TRBV5-6 | CASTVLPGLAQNIQYF
few | TRBJ1-6 | TRBV4-2 | CASSEQGVGSPLHF
NA | TRBJ2-2 | TRBV7-3 | CASSLLGRADGELFF
few | TRBJ2-7 | TRBV20-1 | CSAPPGQGVEQYF
few | TRBJ2-7 | TRBV18 | CASSPAPAGSYEQYF
NA | TRBJ2-7 | TRBV7-2 | CASSLMGGNYEQYF
few | TRBJ2-5 | TRBV6-2/TRBV6-3 | CASSRQGSRETQYF
many | TRBJ2-7 | TRBV9 | CASSVAPTREQYF
few | TRBJ2-1 | TRBV7-2 | CASSLVGAEQFF
NA | TRBJ1-4 | TRBV30 | CAWSETYGLFF
NA | TRBJ2-7 | TRBV24-1 | CATSGRGTHTGEQYF
NA | TRBJ2-1 | TRBV20-1 | CSAPADLNYNGQFF
NA | TRBJ2-4 | TRBV10-2 | CASSESMLGVKAKNIQYF
NA | NA | TRBV7-8 | CASGLPQGFRTYNEQYF
NA | TRBJ2-3 | TRBV20-1 | CSASNSDTDTQYF
NA | TRBJ2-7 | TRBV3-1 | CASSQDLGGGSPGYEQYF
once | TRBJ2-1 | TRBV12-3/TRBV12-4 | CASSLGGGDDEQFF
NA | TRBJ1-2 | TRBV6-6 | CASSYSQGSDYGYTF
NA | TRBJ2-3 | TRBV30 | CAWSVPGADTQYF
NA | TRBJ2-1 | TRBV29-1 | CSLQGGTGGYMNEQFF
NA | TRBJ2-7 | TRBV20-1 | CSAVDNSYEQYF
many | TRBJ2-7 | TRBV2 | CASSAGESFTYEQYF
few | TRBJ2-7 | TRBV5-5 | CASSLSDRTSYEQYF
NA | NA | TRBV2 | CASSDGTSDEQYF
few | TRBJ2-7 | TRBV6-1 | CASSEGRLAYEQYF
few | TRBJ2-7 | TRBV6-5 | CASSIDRGNEQYF
NA | TRBJ2-3 | TRBV6-5 | CASSYWASSTDTQYF
NA | TRBJ1-2 | TRBV3-1 | CASRGTEGYTF
few | TRBJ2-3 | TRBV24-1 | CATSDPGQGSDTQYF
NA | TRBJ2-1 | TRBV24-1 | CATSDFDLGNEQFF
NA | TRBJ2-4 | TRBV6-6 | CASGQAEAKNIQYF
NA | TRBJ2-1 | TRBV25-1 | CASSERYEQFF
NA | TRBJ2-4 | TRBV5-1 | CASSSGTSGTAYGQYF
NA | TRBJ2-3 | TRBV6-2/TRBV6-3 | CASSYGRLAGESDTQYF
NA | TRBJ1-2 | TRBV7-2 | CASRSKEGWRGYTF
many | TRBJ2-1 | TRBV6-2/TRBV6-3 | CASSLAGVIGNEQFF
few | TRBJ2-3 | TRBV28 | CASSLSGRTTDTQYF
NA | TRBJ2-7 | TRBV7-2 | CASSLEMGQGSYEQYF
few | TRBJ2-5 | TRBV29-1 | CSVDSGIETQYF
few | TRBJ2-1 | TRBV18 | CASSPLALAGRNEQFF